This note documents a single TCR beta chain sequence. The antigen is not known. The CDR3 is 15 amino acids. Germline CDR1 SGHRS, CDR2 YFSETQ. V lost 4 bases to trimming and J lost 6 bases; unmatched junction nucleotides: 8. The data were obtained in a study of cytomegalovirus exposure and HLA in healthy donors. Overall study findings and caveats: Sequencing artifact likely explains a cluster of highly shared sequence variants. In a later analysis, TCR beta V- and J-gene trimming showed a link to a missense DCLRE1C variant. Reports indicate that TCR beta sequences accurately predicted the HLA-A and HLA-B alleles of most subjects. An apparent linkage of common viral pathogens to several of the most significant clusters emerged in a later analysis.

13 Jbeta primers and 60 Vbeta primers were used for the PCR. Some clones are missing from TCRdb's copy, which holds only in-frame ones; the method was immunoSEQ multiplex PCR. Among about 120,000 clones, roughly 63% were seen once, and the ten largest hold approximately 11%. The TCR sequence derives from a man aged 40-49 years in good health and CMV-seropositive. The sample was PBMCs. V and J are TRBV5-1 and TRBJ2-7, with 12 bases lining up with TRBD2. The CDR3 DNA sequence: TGCGCCAGCAGCGACTCTAGCGGGGGGGAAGTCGAGCAGTACTTC. It is translated as CASSDSSGGEVEQYF.